What follows describes a single T cell receptor beta chain. Its cognate antigen is unknown. CDR3 size: 14 residues. Germline CDR1 is LNHDA and CDR2 is SQIVND (reference sequence). With V trimmed by 7 bases and J by 2 bases, 4 bases remained unmatched. Treatment was busulfan-fludarabine conditioning, a marrow graft, and cyclophosphamide on days +3 and +4. These data belong to a study of T cells after posttransplantation cyclophosphamide. Overall study findings and caveats: Donor CD8+ memory clones often dominated recipient blood repertoires at later times. Recipient CMV seropositivity and CMV reactivation strongly tracked TRB clonality. Blood and skin or GI T cell repertoires showed limited TRB overlap.

The table came from immunoSEQ multiplex PCR; TCRdb's copy has only in-frame clones and leaves some out. The table lists 1,600 or so clones, 60% to 75% of them singletons, with approximately 15% in the top ten. The chain combines TRBV19 with TRBJ2-1, with 8 bases lining up with TRBD2. The sequenced sample was CD4+ T cells sorted from blood, obtained after allogeneic stem cell transplant with posttransplant cyclophosphamide. This TCR came from a female patient in her 60s who received an allogeneic stem cell transplant from a related donor and was CMV-positive. Some T cells may be transferred from the graft donor. Here the CDR3 reads CASTFSGAYNEQFF. DNA of the CDR3: TGTGCCAGTACCTTTAGCGGGGCCTACAATGAGCAGTTCTTC. Drawing the rest from reference TRBV19 and TRBJ2-1, the complete variable domain is DGGITQSPKYLFRKEGQNVTLSCEQNLNHDAMYWYRQDPGQGLRLIYYSQIVNDFQKGDIAEGYSVSREKKESFPLTVTSAQKNPTAFYLCASTFSGAYNEQFFGPGTRLTVL.